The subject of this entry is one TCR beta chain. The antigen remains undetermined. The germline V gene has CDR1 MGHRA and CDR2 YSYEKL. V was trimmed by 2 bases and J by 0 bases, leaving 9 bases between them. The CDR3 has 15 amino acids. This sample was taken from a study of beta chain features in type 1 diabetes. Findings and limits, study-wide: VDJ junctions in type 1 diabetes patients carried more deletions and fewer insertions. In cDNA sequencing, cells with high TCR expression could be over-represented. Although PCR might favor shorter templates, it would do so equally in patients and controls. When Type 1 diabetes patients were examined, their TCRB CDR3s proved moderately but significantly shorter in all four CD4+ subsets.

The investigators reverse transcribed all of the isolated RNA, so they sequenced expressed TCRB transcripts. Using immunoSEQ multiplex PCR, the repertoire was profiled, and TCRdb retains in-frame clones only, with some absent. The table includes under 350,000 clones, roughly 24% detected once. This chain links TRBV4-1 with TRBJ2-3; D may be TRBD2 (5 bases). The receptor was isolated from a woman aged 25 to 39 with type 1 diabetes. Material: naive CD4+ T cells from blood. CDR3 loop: CASSQPGISTDTQYF. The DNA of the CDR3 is TGCGCCAGCAGCCAACCGGGGATTAGCACAGATACGCAGTATTTT.